The 23 T cell receptor beta chains given below trace back to one sample, sequenced in a study of T cells in Graves' hyperthyroidism and ophthalmopathy. The source material, RNA transcripts, was used to amplify TCR beta CDR3 regions. The TCR CDR3 first-round RT-PCR relied on the HTBI primer set. One entry per CDR3 protein, called by TCRdb with MiXCR from the multiplex PCR reads. The table includes under 350,000 distinct CDR3 sequences, around 20% detected once. The sequenced sample was blood. These receptor sequences come from a woman in her forties or fifties with Graves' hyperthyroidism.

J is TRBJ2-7 and V is TRBV10-3; 10 positions match TRBD2. Germline V gene lookup returns CDR1 ENHRY and CDR2 SYGVKD. This CDR3 is 13 amino acids long. V shed 10 bases, J shed 3 bases, and the junction held 6 bases outside the gene matches. CDR3 residues: CATALAGVYEQYF. The CDR3 DNA reads TGTGCCACCGCTCTAGCGGGAGTCTACGAGCAGTACTTC.

This clonotype was counted between two and nine times. The J gene is TRBJ2-1, the V gene TRBV12-3 or TRBV12-4; D gene ambiguous. The V end lost 6 bases, the J end lost 0 bases, and 12 bases lay between the germline ends. The CDR3 extends over 15 amino acids. The CDR3, as DNA: TGTGCCAGCAGCCCGTGGGGAACCTCCTACAATGAGCAGTTCTTC. It codes for CASSPWGTSYNEQFF.

This clonotype has just a few counts. This rearrangement joins TRBV5-5 to TRBJ1-2, with a weak D call TRBD1 (5 bases). The CDR3 extends over 15 amino acids. Trimming took off 0 bases at V and 2 bases at J, with 11 bases between the two ends. CDR1 is SGHKS and CDR2 is YYEKEE in the germline V gene (reference sequence). As DNA, the CDR3 is TGTGCCAGCAGCTTGGGGGGGATTGCGAACTATGGCTACACCTTC. Protein: CASSLGGIANYGYTF.

The rearrangement uses TRBV20-1 and TRBJ2-7; possible D gene TRBD2, 5 bases. Germline V gene lookup returns CDR1 DFQATT and CDR2 SNEGSKA (reference sequence). The V end lost 5 bases, the J end lost 3 bases, and 14 bases lay between the germline ends. The CDR3 extends over 13 amino acids. The chain's CDR3 is CSAQSGRDYEQYF. CDR3 DNA sequence: TGCAGTGCTCAGAGCGGAAGAGACTACGAGCAGTACTTC.

This clonotype was seen repeatedly, ten times or more. The chain links TRBV3-1 to TRBJ1-2, with D uncertain. CDR3 length: 13 residues. Germline CDR1 LGHDT, CDR2 YNNKEL (reference sequence). Trimming removed 1 base from V and 3 bases from J, with 6 bases in between. CDR3: CASSQVSDYGYTF. CDR3 DNA: TGTGCCAGCAGCCAAGTAAGCGACTATGGCTACACCTTC.

V gene TRBV7-8 combines with J gene TRBJ1-2; the D is unclear. The germline gives CDR1 SGHVS, CDR2 FQNEAQ. The CDR3 contains 12 residues. V lost 1 base to trimming and J lost 5 bases, with 5 bases between them. CDR3 in amino acids: CASSLDDYGYTF. The CDR3 nucleotides are TGTGCCAGCAGCTTAGACGATTATGGCTACACCTTC.

V and J are TRBV5-1 and TRBJ2-7; D is ambiguous. This CDR3 spans 13 amino acids. Per the germline V gene, CDR1 is SGHRS and CDR2 is YFSETQ. With 4 bases removed from V and 6 bases from J, the gap between germline ends came to 14 bases. CDR3 region: CASSSRPPSEQYF. Here the CDR3 DNA reads TGCGCCAGCAGCAGCCGACCCCCGAGCGAGCAGTACTTC.

This clonotype occurred many times. V usage is TRBV2 and J usage is TRBJ2-3; 11 positions match TRBD2. The germline CDR1 and CDR2 sequences are SNHLY and FYNNEI. V dropped 8 bases and J dropped 5; count of bases not matched to a gene: 18. CDR3 length: 18 residues. For the CDR3, the DNA is TGTGCCAGCTCCCTGAGCCCCTTCTCCGGGACTAGCGGAGATACGCAGTATTTT. The encoded protein is CASSLSPFSGTSGDTQYF.

The chain is built from TRBV6-1 and TRBJ2-7; D may be TRBD1 (6 bases). CDR1 and CDR2 from the germline V gene are MNHNS and SASEGT. The V and J ends lost 5 bases and 2 bases respectively, with 13 bases between them. This CDR3 contains 14 residues. The CDR3 region is CASSRDTKTYEQYF. DNA of the CDR3: TGTGCCAGCAGTCGGGACACCAAGACCTACGAGCAGTACTTC.

This clonotype was observed once. The gene calls are TRBV2 and TRBJ1-2; a weak D match, TRBD1 (6 bases). Germline CDR1 and CDR2: SNHLY and FYNNEI. This CDR3 has 15 residues. V lost 0 bases, J lost 7 bases, and 15 bases lay in between. Here the CDR3 reads CASSEAPLDRTGYTF. Here the CDR3 DNA reads TGTGCCAGCAGTGAAGCCCCCCTTGACAGGACTGGCTACACCTTC.

The table lists this clonotype with many counts. The rearrangement links TRBV5-1 to TRBJ2-7, with D perhaps matching TRBD1 (6 bases). V was shortened by 1 base and J by 11 bases, with 16 bases between the two germline ends. Germline assignment: CDR1 SGHRS and CDR2 YFSETQ. The CDR3 has 13 residues. The CDR3 DNA reads TGCGCCAGCAGCTTGAATACAGGGTGGGAAAAGTACTTC. Its protein is CASSLNTGWEKYF.

This chain uses TRBV6-1 with TRBJ2-7; 7 bases are shared with TRBD2. The V segment lost 5 bases and the J segment 4 bases; nucleotides outside the gene matches: 8. This CDR3 has 14 residues. Germline CDR1 MNHNS, CDR2 SASEGT. The CDR3 loop reads CASSSEGREYEQYF. The DNA of the CDR3 is TGTGCCAGCAGTTCTGAGGGGCGGGAGTACGAGCAGTACTTC.

This chain uses TRBV15 with TRBJ1-3, with D uncertain. The CDR3 consists of 18 residues. Deletions cut 0 bases from V and 0 bases from J, with 15 bases between. Germline V gene sequence: CDR1 LNHNV, CDR2 YYDKDF (reference sequence). Written as DNA, the CDR3 is TGTGCCACCAGCAGAGATTACGGCGGGCACAGCTCTGGAAACACCATATATTTT. Protein sequence: CATSRDYGGHSSGNTIYF.

The rearrangement joins TRBV20-1 to TRBJ2-1; 7 positions agree with TRBD1. The tail of the sequence fits TRBJ2-7 better, so the J call may be wrong. Per the germline V gene, CDR1 is DFQATT and CDR2 is SNEGSKA (reference sequence). The CDR3 covers 15 residues. The CDR3 nucleotides read TGCAGTGCTAGAGATCTGTGGGGACAGCACAATGAGCAGTACTTC. Residues: CSARDLWGQHNEQYF.

The V and J genes are TRBV2 and TRBJ2-2; D perhaps matches TRBD2 (5 bases). The CDR3 contains 14 residues. Trimming cost V 7 bases and J 6 bases, with 15 bases left between them. CDR1 and CDR2 (germline): SNHLY, FYNNEI. CDR3 nucleotide sequence: TGTGCCAGCATGAGCCGGGGATATCCCGGGGAGCTGTTTTTT. Protein product: CASMSRGYPGELFF.

This clonotype came up many times. The chain has TRBV18 and TRBJ2-3, with 7 bases matching TRBD1. The CDR3 is 15 residues long. Trimming took 5 bases from V and 2 from J; bases not matched to a gene: 7. The germline V gene has CDR1 KGHSH and CDR2 LQKENI. CDR3 amino acids: CASSTRQGTTDTQYF. The CDR3 DNA reads TGTGCCAGCTCAACCCGACAGGGTACCACAGATACGCAGTATTTT.

This clonotype was seen many times. V usage is TRBV7-2 and J usage is TRBJ2-3; the match to TRBD1 covers 8 bases. Germline trimming cut 0 bases from V and 1 base from J; bases unmatched to any gene: 9. Germline lookup yields CDR1 SGHTA and CDR2 FQGNSA. The CDR3 consists of 18 residues. CDR3 loop: CASSLARSRGLRTDTQYF. For the CDR3, the DNA is TGTGCCAGCAGCTTAGCGAGAAGCAGGGGGCTTCGCACAGATACGCAGTATTTT.

This clonotype was observed a few times. The chain recombines TRBV12-5 with TRBJ1-2; 9 nucleotides line up with TRBD1. Germline CDR1 LGHNT, CDR2 FRNRAP. J lost 7 bases, V lost 0 bases, and 9 bases had no gene match. The CDR3 loop spans 16 amino acids. Here the CDR3 reads CASGLVLTGGRSGYTF. The DNA of the CDR3 is TGTGCTAGTGGTTTGGTACTCACAGGGGGCAGGAGTGGCTACACCTTC.

The chain combines TRBV28 with TRBJ2-1; D perhaps matches TRBD1 (5 bases). This CDR3 has 16 residues. V was trimmed by 10 bases and J by 1 base, leaving 20 bases between them. Germline CDR1 is MDHEN and CDR2 is SYDVKM. DNA of the CDR3: TGTGCCATTCTTGGTTCGGACACGGCATCCTACAATGAGCAGTTCTTC. Its protein is CAILGSDTASYNEQFF.

The chain has TRBV20-1 and TRBJ2-3; TRBD2 aligns across 11 bases. Germline CDR1 and CDR2: DFQATT and SNEGSKA (reference sequence). This CDR3 spans 16 amino acids. J was trimmed by 4 bases and V by 0 bases; bases with no gene match: 6. In DNA form, the CDR3 reads TGCAGTGCTAGAGATTCGCTAGCGGGGGGTTCAGATACGCAGTATTTT. Its translation: CSARDSLAGGSDTQYF.

The chain recombines TRBV11-2 with TRBJ1-2; the D is unclear. Trimming left V 2 bases short and J 4 bases short, with 14 bases between. Per germline, CDR1 SGHAT and CDR2 FQNNGV. The CDR3 sequence is 15 residues long. CDR3 loop: CASSLSDVLSYGYTF. CDR3 in DNA: TGTGCCAGCAGCTTATCGGACGTACTGTCCTATGGCTACACCTTC.

The V and J genes are TRBV11-3 and TRBJ2-7; weak D call: TRBD2 (6 bases). Germline V gene sequence: CDR1 SGHNT, CDR2 YENEEA. The V and J ends lost 2 bases and 3 bases respectively, with 14 bases between them. This CDR3 is 15 amino acids long. Here the CDR3 DNA reads TGTGCCAGCAGCTTAATGGGGCAGGGAGGCTACGAGCAGTACTTC. Protein product: CASSLMGQGGYEQYF.

The rearrangement links TRBV14 to TRBJ1-1; D remains unclear. CDR1 is SGHDN and CDR2 is FVKESK in the germline V gene. V was shortened by 0 bases and J by 4 bases, with 9 bases between the two germline ends. The CDR3 is 14 residues long. CDR3 residues: CASSQEGFVTEAFF. The CDR3, as DNA: TGTGCCAGCAGCCAAGAGGGATTTGTCACTGAAGCTTTCTTT. Drawing the rest from reference TRBV14 and TRBJ1-1, the complete variable domain is EAGVTQFPSHSVIEKGQTVTLRCDPISGHDNLYWYRRVMGKEIKFLLHFVKESKQDESGMPNNRFLAERTGGTYSTLKVQPAELEDSGVYFCASSQEGFVTEAFFGQGTRLTVV.